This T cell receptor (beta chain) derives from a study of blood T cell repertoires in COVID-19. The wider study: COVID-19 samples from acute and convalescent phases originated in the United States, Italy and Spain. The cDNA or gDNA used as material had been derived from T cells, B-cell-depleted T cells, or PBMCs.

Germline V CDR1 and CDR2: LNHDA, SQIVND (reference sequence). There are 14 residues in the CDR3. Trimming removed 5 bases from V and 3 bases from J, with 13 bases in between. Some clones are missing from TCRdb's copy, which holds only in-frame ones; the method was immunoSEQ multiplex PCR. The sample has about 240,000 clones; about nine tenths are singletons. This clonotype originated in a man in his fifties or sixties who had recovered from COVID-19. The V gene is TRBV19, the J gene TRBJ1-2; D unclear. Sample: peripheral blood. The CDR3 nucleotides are TGTGCCAGTAGTTTCGGGGAGGCGGACTATGGCTACACCTTC. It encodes CASSFGEADYGYTF.